This TCR beta chain was observed in a study of long-term antiretroviral therapy in people with HIV. DNA was extracted from approximately 0.95-9.8 million thawed cryopreserved PBMC. Running of the v3.0 immunoSEQ assay took place at survey level. The table came from immunoSEQ multiplex PCR; TCRdb's copy has only in-frame clones and leaves some out. This sample has more than 25,000 clones, with approximately 93% found just once. The ends lost 5 bases at V and 4 bases at J; junction bases unmatched: 9. Germline CDR1 is MNHEY and CDR2 is SMNVEV (reference sequence). The CDR3 is made up of 15 amino acids. This clonotype was sampled from a man in his late teens or twenties with HIV. Here the sequenced sample was unsorted PBMCs, taken 3.1 years after starting antiretroviral therapy. This rearrangement joins TRBV27 to TRBJ1-2; 8 nucleotides line up with TRBD1. This CDR3 is CASSITPTGAYGYTF. The CDR3 DNA sequence: TGTGCCAGCAGTATAACTCCGACAGGGGCCTATGGCTACACCTTC.